This TCR beta chain was identified during a study of blood T cell repertoires in COVID-19. The repertoire was sequenced with immunoSEQ multiplex PCR; TCRdb's copy has only in-frame clones and lacks some. The data show fewer than 250,000 clones, roughly four fifths seen once. V shed 2 bases, J shed 3 bases, and the junction held 6 bases outside the gene matches. The length of the CDR3 is 15 residues. From germline, CDR1 is GTSNPN and CDR2 SVGIG (reference sequence). Sequenced input: peripheral blood. The TCR originated in a woman aged 70 to 79 with acute or convalescent COVID-19. The chain is built from TRBV30 and TRBJ1-5, with 8 bases aligning to TRBD1. Here the CDR3 DNA reads TGTGCCTGGAGTCGAGGGACAGGCCACAATCAGCCCCAGCATTTT. Its protein product is CAWSRGTGHNQPQHF.